This TCR beta chain was identified in a study of cytomegalovirus exposure and HLA in healthy donors (dated by TCRdb to about 2017). Study-level background: A later analysis indicated that the 120 or so validation repertoires were generated on the platform also employed for the roughly 650 repertoires of the first cohort. To predict cytomegalovirus infection status, the study combined high-throughput TCR immunosequencing, statistical association of individual TCRs with disease status, and machine learning. Along with the approximately 650-subject first cohort, a separate validation cohort of some 130 different subjects was used. The study aimed to test whether cataloging public T cell receptors could reveal signatures of past pathogen exposure. Study-wide findings and limitations: The study listed 164 TCR beta chains as associated with cytomegalovirus. The classifier was reported to diagnose cytomegalovirus status with high specificity and sensitivity in both the original cohort and the validation cohort. Of the cluster scores, approximately 94% were above 0 in a later analysis, which found that TCRs clustered in the first cohort also tended to co-occur in the 120 or so validation repertoires. The authors suggested that the approach could potentially be extended to other disease states and immunological phenotypes. A few of the identified cytomegalovirus-associated TCR beta chains were confirmed in vitro to be specific for cytomegalovirus antigens. Most TCR sequences were observed very rarely across donors, whereas some public TCRs were present in many individuals. A later analysis had no HLA typing for the validation cohort, so co-occurrence there was scored across all 110 or so repertoires.

About this clone itself: Its antigen is not yet known. No much larger clone is present one base from it, and per-base qualities are unavailable.

The library was made by the immunoSEQ multiplex PCR assay. Per the original workflow: To diagnose cytomegalovirus status from the catalog of TCR beta chain sequences, a statistical classification framework was built. What TCRdb holds here is the immuneACCESS table cut down to in-frame rearrangements. Part of the clones is not present; checked against another copy, under half of the missing clones reflect an unresolved V gene, and the others are unexplained. V and J calls and clone size follow that table, whereas D and trimming were derived from the DNA. For this sample the table gives 45,000 to 65,000 clones, of which 89% were detected only once. Roughly 15% of the sample comes from the top ten. Taken from the germline V gene (reference sequence), the CDR1 and CDR2 loops are GTSNPN and SVGIG. V is trimmed back by 4 bases and J by 3 bases, and the junction contains 7 bases that no gene match accounts for. There are 14 amino acids in the CDR3, from cysteine to phenylalanine inclusive. Left in the record is the CDR3 DNA by itself, 42 bases read in frame from the first base.

The donors belonged to the validation cohort of around 120 subjects, which was separate from the 666-subject first cohort. Sequenced material: PBMCs. Here the chain combines TRBV30 and TRBJ2-3; TRBD2 agrees with 7 junctional bases. The TCR sequence derives from a woman in her late teens or twenties in good health and CMV-seronegative. The CDR3 amino acid sequence is: CAWTGLAATDTQYF. Here is the DNA: TGTGCCTGGACTGGCCTAGCGGCTACAGATACGCAGTATTTT.